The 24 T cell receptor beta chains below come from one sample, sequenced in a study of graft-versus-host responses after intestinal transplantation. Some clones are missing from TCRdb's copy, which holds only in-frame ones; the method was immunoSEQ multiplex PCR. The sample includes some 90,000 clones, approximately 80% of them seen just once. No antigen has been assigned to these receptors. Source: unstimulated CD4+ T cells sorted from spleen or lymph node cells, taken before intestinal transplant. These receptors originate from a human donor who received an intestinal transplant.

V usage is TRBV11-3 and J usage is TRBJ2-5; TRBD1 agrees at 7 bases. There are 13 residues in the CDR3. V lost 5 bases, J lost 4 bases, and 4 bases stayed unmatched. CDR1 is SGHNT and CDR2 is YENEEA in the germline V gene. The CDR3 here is CASSQGVAETQYF. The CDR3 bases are TGTGCCAGCAGCCAGGGGGTAGCAGAGACCCAGTACTTC.

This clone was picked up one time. CDR3 protein: CASSLASGGAVETQYF. The DNA for the CDR3 is TGTGCCAGCAGCTTGGCTAGCGGGGGGGCCGTTGAGACCCAGTACTTC. The chain is built from TRBV5-4 and TRBJ2-5; TRBD2 agrees at 12 bases. Trimming took 0 bases from V and 5 from J; bases not matched to a gene: 5. Germline V gives CDR1 SGHNT, CDR2 YYREEE (reference sequence). The CDR3 has 16 amino acids. Supplemented by reference TRBV5-4 and TRBJ2-5, the full variable domain reads ETGVTQSPTHLIKTRGQQVTLRCSSQSGHNTVSWYQQALGQGPQFIFQYYREEENGRGNFPPRFSGLQFPNYSSELNVNALELDDSALYLCASSLASGGAVETQYFGPGTRLLVL.

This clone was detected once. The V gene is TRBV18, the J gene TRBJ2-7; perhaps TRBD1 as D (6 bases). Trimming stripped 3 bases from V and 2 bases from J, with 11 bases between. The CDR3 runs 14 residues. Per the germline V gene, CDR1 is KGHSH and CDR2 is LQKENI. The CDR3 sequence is CASSPMDRAYEQYF. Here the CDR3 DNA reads TGTGCCAGCTCACCGATGGACAGAGCCTACGAGCAGTACTTC.

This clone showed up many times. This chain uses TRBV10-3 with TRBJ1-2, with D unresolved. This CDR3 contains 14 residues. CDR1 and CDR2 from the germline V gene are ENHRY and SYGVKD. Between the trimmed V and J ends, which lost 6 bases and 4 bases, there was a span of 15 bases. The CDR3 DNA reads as TGTGCCATCAGCCCGGAGCCCGCCTCCTATGGCTACACCTTC. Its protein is CAISPEPASYGYTF.

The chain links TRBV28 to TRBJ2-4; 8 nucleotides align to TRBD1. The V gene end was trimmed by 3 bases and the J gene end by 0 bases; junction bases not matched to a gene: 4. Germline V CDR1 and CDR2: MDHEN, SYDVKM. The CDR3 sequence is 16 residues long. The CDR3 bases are TGTGCCAGCAGTTTGGGGACAGGTCTAGCCAAAAACATTCAGTACTTC. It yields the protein CASSLGTGLAKNIQYF.

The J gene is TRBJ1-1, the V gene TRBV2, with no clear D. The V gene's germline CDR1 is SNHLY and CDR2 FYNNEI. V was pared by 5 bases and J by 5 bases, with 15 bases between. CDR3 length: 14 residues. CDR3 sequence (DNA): TGTGCCAGCAGTCCCCTTGGGCGGGAGACTGAAGCTTTCTTT. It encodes CASSPLGRETEAFF.

The CDR3 loop is CASSFSDRTQYF. CDR3 coding DNA: TGTGCCAGCAGTTTCTCGGACAGGACGCAGTATTTT. The chain is built from TRBV11-3 and TRBJ2-3; 7 bases agree with TRBD1. Germline CDR1 and CDR2: SGHNT and YENEEA. This CDR3 spans 12 amino acids. Trimming at V came to 6 bases and at J to 9 bases, leaving 6 bases not matched to a gene. The whole variable domain, filled in from reference TRBV11-3 and TRBJ2-3, reads EAGVVQSPRYKIIEKKQPVAFWCNPISGHNTLYWYLQNLGQGPELLIRYENEEAVDDSQLPKDRFSAERLKGVDSTLKIQPAELGDSAVYLCASSFSDRTQYFGPGTRLTVL.

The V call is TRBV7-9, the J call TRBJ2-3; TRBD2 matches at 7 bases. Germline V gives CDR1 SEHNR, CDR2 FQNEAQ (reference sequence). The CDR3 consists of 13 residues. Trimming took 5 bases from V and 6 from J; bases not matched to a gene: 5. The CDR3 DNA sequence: TGTGCCAGCAGCCAAGGGAGGGCGGATACGCAGTATTTT. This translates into CASSQGRADTQYF.

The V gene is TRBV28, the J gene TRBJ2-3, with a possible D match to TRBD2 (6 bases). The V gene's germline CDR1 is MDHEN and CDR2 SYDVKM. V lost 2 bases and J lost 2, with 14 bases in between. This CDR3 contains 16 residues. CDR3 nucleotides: TGTGCCAGCAGTTTAATAAGGCTAGCGTACACAGATACGCAGTATTTT. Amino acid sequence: CASSLIRLAYTDTQYF.

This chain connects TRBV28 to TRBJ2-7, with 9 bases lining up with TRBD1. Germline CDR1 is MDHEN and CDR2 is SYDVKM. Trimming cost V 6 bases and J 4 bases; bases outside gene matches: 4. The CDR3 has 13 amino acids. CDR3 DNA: TGTGCCAGCAGATCGGGACAGGGTTACGAGCAGTACTTC. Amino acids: CASRSGQGYEQYF.

This CDR3 is CASSWQGQSNTEAFF. In nucleotides, the CDR3 is TGTGCCAGCAGCTGGCAGGGACAGTCGAACACTGAAGCTTTCTTT. V gene TRBV7-8 combines with J gene TRBJ1-1; TRBD1 agrees at 7 bases. With V trimmed by 4 bases and J by 1 base, 6 bases remained unmatched. The germline V gene has CDR1 SGHVS and CDR2 FQNEAQ. This CDR3 is built from 15 residues.

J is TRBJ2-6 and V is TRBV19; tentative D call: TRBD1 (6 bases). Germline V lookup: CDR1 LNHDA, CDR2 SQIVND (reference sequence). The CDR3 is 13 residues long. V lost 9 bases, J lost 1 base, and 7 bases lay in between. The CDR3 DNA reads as TGTGCCAGCAGGGGATCTGGGGCCAACGTCCTGACTTTC. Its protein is CASRGSGANVLTF. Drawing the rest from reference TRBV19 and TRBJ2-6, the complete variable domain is DGGITQSPKYLFRKEGQNVTLSCEQNLNHDAMYWYRQDPGQGLRLIYYSQIVNDFQKGDIAEGYSVSREKKESFPLTVTSAQKNPTAFYLCASRGSGANVLTFGAGSRLTVL.

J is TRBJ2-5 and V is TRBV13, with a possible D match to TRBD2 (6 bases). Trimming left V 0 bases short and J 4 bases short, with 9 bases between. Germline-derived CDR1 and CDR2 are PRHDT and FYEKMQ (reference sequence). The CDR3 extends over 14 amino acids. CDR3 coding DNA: TGTGCCAGCAGCTTAGGTGGAGGGGTAGAGACCCAGTACTTC. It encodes CASSLGGGVETQYF.

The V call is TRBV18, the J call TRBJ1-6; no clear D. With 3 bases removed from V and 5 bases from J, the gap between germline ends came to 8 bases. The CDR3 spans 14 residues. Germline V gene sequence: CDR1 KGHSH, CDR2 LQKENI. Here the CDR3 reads CASSPTADNSPLHF. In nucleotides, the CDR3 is TGTGCCAGCTCACCTACGGCGGATAATTCACCCCTCCACTTT. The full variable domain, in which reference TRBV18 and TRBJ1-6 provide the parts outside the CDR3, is NAGVMQNPRHLVRRRGQEARLRCSPMKGHSHVYWYRQLPEEGLKFMVYLQKENIIDESGMPKERFSAEFPKEGPSILRIQQVVRGDSAAYFCASSPTADNSPLHFGNGTRLTVT.

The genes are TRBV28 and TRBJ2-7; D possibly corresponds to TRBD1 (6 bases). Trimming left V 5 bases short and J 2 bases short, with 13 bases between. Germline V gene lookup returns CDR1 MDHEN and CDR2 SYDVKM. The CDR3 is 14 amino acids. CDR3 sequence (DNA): TGTGCCAGCAGTCCCCGGACAGAGACCTACGAGCAGTACTTC. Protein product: CASSPRTETYEQYF.

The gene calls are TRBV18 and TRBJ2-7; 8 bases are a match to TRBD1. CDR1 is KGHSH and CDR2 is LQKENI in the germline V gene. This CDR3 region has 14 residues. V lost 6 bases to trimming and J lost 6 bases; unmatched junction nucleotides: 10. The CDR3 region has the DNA TGTGCCAGCTCGCTCGACAGGGGAGCATCCGAGCAGTACTTC. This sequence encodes CASSLDRGASEQYF.

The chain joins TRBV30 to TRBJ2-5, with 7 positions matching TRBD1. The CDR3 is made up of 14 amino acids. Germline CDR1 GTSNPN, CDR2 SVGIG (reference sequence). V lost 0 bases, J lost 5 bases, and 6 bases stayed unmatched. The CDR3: CAWSVKGAGETQYF. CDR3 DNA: TGTGCCTGGAGTGTAAAGGGGGCTGGGGAGACCCAGTACTTC. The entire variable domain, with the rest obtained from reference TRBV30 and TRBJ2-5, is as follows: SQTIHQWPATLVQPVGSPLSLECTVEGTSNPNLYWYRQAAGRGLQLLFYSVGIGQISSEVPQNLSASRPQDRQFILSSKKLLLSDSGFYLCAWSVKGAGETQYFGPGTRLLVL.

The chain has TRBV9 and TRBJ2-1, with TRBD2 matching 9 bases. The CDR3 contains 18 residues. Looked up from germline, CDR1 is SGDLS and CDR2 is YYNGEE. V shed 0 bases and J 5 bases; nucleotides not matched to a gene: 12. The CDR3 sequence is CASSVGGRPGLAHNEQFF. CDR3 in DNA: TGTGCCAGCAGCGTAGGGGGCAGACCGGGACTAGCCCACAATGAGCAGTTCTTC.

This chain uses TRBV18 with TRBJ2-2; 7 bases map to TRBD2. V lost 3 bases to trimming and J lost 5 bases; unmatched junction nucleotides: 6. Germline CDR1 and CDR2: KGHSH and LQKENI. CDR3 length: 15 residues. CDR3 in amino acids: CASSPWTRGTGELFF. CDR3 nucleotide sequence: TGTGCCAGCTCACCTTGGACTAGAGGAACCGGGGAGCTGTTTTTT. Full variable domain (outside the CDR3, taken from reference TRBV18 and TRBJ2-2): NAGVMQNPRHLVRRRGQEARLRCSPMKGHSHVYWYRQLPEEGLKFMVYLQKENIIDESGMPKERFSAEFPKEGPSILRIQQVVRGDSAAYFCASSPWTRGTGELFFGEGSRLTVL.

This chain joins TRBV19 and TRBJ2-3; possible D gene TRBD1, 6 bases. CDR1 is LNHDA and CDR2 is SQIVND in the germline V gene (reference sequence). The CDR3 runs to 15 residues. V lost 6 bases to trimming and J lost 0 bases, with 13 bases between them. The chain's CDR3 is CASRPSQGSTDTQYF. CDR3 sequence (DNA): TGTGCCAGTAGACCCTCCCAGGGGAGCACAGATACGCAGTATTTT.

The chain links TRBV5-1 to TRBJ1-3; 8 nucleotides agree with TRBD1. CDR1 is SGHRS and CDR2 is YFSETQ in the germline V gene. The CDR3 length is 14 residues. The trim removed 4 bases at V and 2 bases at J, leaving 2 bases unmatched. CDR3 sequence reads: CASSPGQAGNTIYF. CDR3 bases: TGCGCCAGCAGCCCGGGACAGGCTGGAAACACCATATATTTT. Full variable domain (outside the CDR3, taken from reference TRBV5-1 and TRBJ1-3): KAGVTQTPRYLIKTRGQQVTLSCSPISGHRSVSWYQQTPGQGLQFLFEYFSETQRNKGNFPGRFSGRQFSNSRSEMNVSTLELGDSALYLCASSPGQAGNTIYFGEGSWLTVV.

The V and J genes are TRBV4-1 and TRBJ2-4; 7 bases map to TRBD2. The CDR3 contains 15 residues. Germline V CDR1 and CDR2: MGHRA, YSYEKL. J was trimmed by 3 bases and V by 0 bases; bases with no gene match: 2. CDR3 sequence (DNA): TGCGCCAGCAGCCAAGAAAGGGAGGGCAAAAACATTCAGTACTTC. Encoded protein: CASSQEREGKNIQYF.

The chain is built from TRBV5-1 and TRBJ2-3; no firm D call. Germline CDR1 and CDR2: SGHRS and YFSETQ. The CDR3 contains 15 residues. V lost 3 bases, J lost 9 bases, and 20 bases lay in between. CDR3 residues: CASSSFSTDTGTQYF. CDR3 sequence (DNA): TGCGCCAGCAGCTCGTTCTCGACTGATACCGGCACGCAGTATTTT.

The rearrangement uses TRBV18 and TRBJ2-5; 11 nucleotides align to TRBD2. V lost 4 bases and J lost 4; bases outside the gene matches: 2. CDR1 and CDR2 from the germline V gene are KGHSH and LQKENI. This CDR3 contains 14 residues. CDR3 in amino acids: CASSRLAGGETQYF. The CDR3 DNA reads TGTGCCAGCTCACGCCTAGCGGGGGGAGAGACCCAGTACTTC.